This T cell receptor (beta chain) was captured by sequencing in a study of metastatic and nonmetastatic thyroid tumors. The length of the CDR3 is 14 residues. Germline CDR1 reads SGHVS; CDR2 reads FNYEAQ. V lost 5 bases and J lost 2, with 10 bases in between. There were no patients who had received any treatment before thyroid surgery. There are many counts of this clone. Using MiXCR, TCRdb re-called clones from the PCR reads. The sample records around 40,000 clones, 17% being singletons. Material for sequencing was blood. The chain joins TRBV7-6 to TRBJ1-3; D is possibly TRBD1 (6 bases). This clonotype was sampled from a male donor with papillary thyroid cancer or a benign thyroid nodule (not recorded which). Some clones in this sample may be carry-over from other donors' samples. The CDR3 reads CASSVDSAGNTIYF. The CDR3 DNA reads as TGTGCCAGCAGCGTGGACAGCGCTGGAAACACCATATATTTT.